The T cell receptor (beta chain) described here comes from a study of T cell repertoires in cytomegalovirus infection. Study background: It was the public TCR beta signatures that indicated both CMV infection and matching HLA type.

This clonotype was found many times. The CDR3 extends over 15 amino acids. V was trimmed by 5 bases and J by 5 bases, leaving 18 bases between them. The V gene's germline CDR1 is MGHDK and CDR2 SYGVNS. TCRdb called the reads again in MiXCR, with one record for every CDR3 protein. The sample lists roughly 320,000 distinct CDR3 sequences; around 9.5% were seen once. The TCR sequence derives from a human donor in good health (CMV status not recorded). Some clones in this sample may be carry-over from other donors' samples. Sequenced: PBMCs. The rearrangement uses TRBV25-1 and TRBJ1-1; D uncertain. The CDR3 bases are TGTGCCAGCAGTCAAAATAAAATCCTAGGGACTGAAGCTTTCTTT. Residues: CASSQNKILGTEAFF.